This TCR beta chain was found in a study of human T cells and chemical hapten exposure. Overall study: Alopecia areata, totalis and universalis patients, mostly female, were included.

This CDR3 region has 13 residues. Per germline, CDR1 LGHDT and CDR2 YNNKEL (reference sequence). Trimming stripped 3 bases from V and 0 bases from J, with 5 bases between. Each CDR3 protein gets one entry after TCRdb re-called the RACE reads with MiXCR. The sample lists roughly 34,000 distinct CDR3 sequences, 5.5% to 8% occurring once. Time point here: patch test 1, 2 weeks after DPC sensitization. The treatment: therapeutic diphenylcyclopropenone sensitization with weekly scalp DPC. Extraction yielded total RNA from whole blood (unfractionated). Patch tests were applied only after blood draws. This clonotype was seen many times.

The receptor was derived from a woman in her thirties with alopecia areata. Some clones in this sample may be carry-over from other donors' samples. Material: whole blood, obtained in connection with sensitization to the hapten diphenylcyclopropenone (DPC). The genes are TRBV3-1 and TRBJ1-1; no definite D call. In nucleotides, the CDR3 is TGTGCCAGCAGCCACGAGCTGAACACTGAAGCTTTCTTT. Translation: CASSHELNTEAFF.